The clone carrying this TCR beta chain was seen only a few times. Its antigen is not known. The data were taken from a study of blood T cells in healthy people across ages. General study results and limits: With age, beta diversity per million T cells declined roughly linearly, significantly by about 40. Unsorted PBMCs blocked a conclusive comparison of naive and antigen-experienced cells.

Roughly 10 milliliters was the volume of peripheral blood drawn from each donor. CDR3 length: 13 amino acids. Trimming stripped 5 bases from V and 1 base from J, with 8 bases between. A sample-barcoded 5' primer and a J-beta primer mix were used in a second PCR of about 7 to 12 cycles. TCRdb re-called the 5' RACE reads through MiXCR, storing one row per CDR3 protein. The table lists around 850,000 distinct CDR3 sequences, approximately 35% of them singletons, with 10% to 15% in the top ten. Sequencing used blood. This TCR came from a man between 18 and 29 years old in good health. The chain is built from TRBV12-3 or TRBV12-4 and TRBJ1-1; D is perhaps TRBD1 (5 bases). CDR3 in amino acids: CASSRGKNTEAFF. The CDR3, as DNA: TGTGCCAGCAGTCGGGGGAAGAACACTGAAGCTTTCTTT.